The rows below give T cell receptor beta chains drawn from one sample of a study of blood T cell repertoires in COVID-19. The data were produced by immunoSEQ multiplex PCR, yet TCRdb's version contains in-frame clones alone and is incomplete. The data show more than 200,000 clones, about 87% seen once. Material: PBMCs or T cells enriched from blood (not recorded which). The receptors shown here come from a woman in her forties or fifties who had recovered from COVID-19. Each CDR3 is given with its conserved first and last residue. The order of the fields is J gene, V gene, D gene, clone size, CDR3 DNA, CDR3 protein. The D gene is left open where the match is weak. Only some rows state a clone size, as once, few, many or a class for expanded clones.

TRBJ2-1	TRBV25-1	TRBD2	.	TGTGCCAGCAGTGTAGCGGGAGGGAGTTACAATGAGCAGTTCTTC	CASSVAGGSYNEQFF
TRBJ2-3	TRBV7-2	TRBD2	.	TGTGCCAGCAGCTTTGGGCGGGAGGGGATTAATACGCAGTATTTT	CASSFGREGINTQYF
TRBJ2-5	TRBV7-9	TRBD1	.	TGTGCCAGCAGCTCAAACAGGGGGAGAGAGACCCAGTACTTC	CASSSNRGRETQYF
TRBJ2-3	TRBV12-3/TRBV12-4	TRBD2	.	TGTGCCAGCAGTCCCAGGACTAGCGATGTGTATTTT	CASSPRTSDVYF
TRBJ1-1	TRBV28	.	.	TGTGCCAGCAGCCTCACAGCCAACACTGAAGCTTTCTTT	CASSLTANTEAFF
TRBJ2-1	TRBV11-3	TRBD2	.	TGTGCCAGCAGCTTAGATTTGACTAGCGGGAGATTTAAATCGAAGAATGAGCAGTTCTTC	CASSLDLTSGRFKSKNEQFF
TRBJ1-1	TRBV28	TRBD1	.	TGTGCCAGCAGGTTGACAGGGATTCCTGAAGCTTTCTTT	CASRLTGIPEAFF
TRBJ2-7	TRBV7-4	.	.	TGTGCCAGCAGCCACCACAGGGCTACCTACGAGCAGTACTTC	CASSHHRATYEQYF
TRBJ1-5	TRBV19	.	.	TGTGCCAGTAGTATAGATCCGGGTGGTGATCAGCCCCAGCATTTT	CASSIDPGGDQPQHF
TRBJ1-2	TRBV9	.	once	TGTGCCAGCAGCAACAACTACTACTATGGCTACACCTTC	CASSNNYYYGYTF
TRBJ2-7	TRBV7-9	.	.	TGTGCCAGCAGCCCACCGTCAGGTGTTCCGTACTTC	CASSPPSGVPYF
TRBJ2-1	TRBV5-1	.	.	TGCGCCAGCAGCTTGAGCCAGGCTTCCTACAATGAGCAGTTCTTC	CASSLSQASYNEQFF
TRBJ2-2	TRBV10-3	.	few	TGTGCCAGCAAGGACAGGAACACCGGGGAGCTGTTTTTT	CASKDRNTGELFF
TRBJ2-1	TRBV5-1	.	.	TGCGCCAGCAGCTTGGTTACAGGTACCTACAATGAGCAGTTCTTC	CASSLVTGTYNEQFF
TRBJ1-1	TRBV3-1/TRBV3-2	.	.	TGTGCCAGCAGCCGGAATGAGGGTAATGAAGCTTTCTTT	CASSRNEGNEAFF
TRBJ1-4	TRBV2	TRBD1	.	TGTGCCAGCAGTGGACAGGGTGAATCTAATGAAAAACTGTTTTTT	CASSGQGESNEKLFF
TRBJ1-2	TRBV5-1	TRBD1	.	TGCGCCAGCAGCCCAAGCCGGGACAGGGCTGGCTACACCTTC	CASSPSRDRAGYTF
TRBJ2-2	TRBV10-3	TRBD2	.	TGTGCCATCAGTGACAAAGCGGGAGGGACCGGGGAGCTGTTTTTT	CAISDKAGGTGELFF
TRBJ1-1	TRBV7-9	.	.	TGTGCCAGCAGAACAACGAACACTGAAGCTTTCTTT	CASRTTNTEAFF
TRBJ1-2	TRBV3-1/TRBV3-2	.	few	TGTGCCAGCAGCCTACGGCTCGGGGATGGCTACACCTTC	CASSLRLGDGYTF
TRBJ2-3	TRBV6-2/TRBV6-3	TRBD1	once	TGTGCCAGCAGTTACGGGGACAGCGACACCAACACAGATACGCAGTATTTT	CASSYGDSDTNTDTQYF
TRBJ2-1	TRBV4-1	TRBD2	.	TGCGCCAGCAGCCAAGATGCTAGCGGGGGCGCCTACAATGAGCAGTTCTTC	CASSQDASGGAYNEQFF
TRBJ1-4	TRBV5-8	TRBD1	.	TGTGCCAGCAGCATGGGCAGGGGGCCGCGACCAACTAATGAAAAACTGTTTTTT	CASSMGRGPRPTNEKLFF
TRBJ2-2	TRBV27	.	.	TGTGCCAGCAGTCCTGAGGGTCTATTTACCGGGGAGCTGTTTTTT	CASSPEGLFTGELFF
TRBJ2-1	TRBV11-3	TRBD1	.	TGTGCCAGCAGCGGCCGGGACAGAAATTTCAATGAGCAGTTCTTC	CASSGRDRNFNEQFF
TRBJ2-3	TRBV9	TRBD1	.	TGTGCCAGCAGCGACCGGGACAGGGGCACAGATACGCAGTATTTT	CASSDRDRGTDTQYF
TRBJ2-3	TRBV10-3	.	.	TGTGCCATCAGTGAGTCCCTTGTTTCAGATACGCAGTATTTT	CAISESLVSDTQYF
TRBJ1-2	TRBV12-3/TRBV12-4	TRBD1	.	TGTGCCAGCAGTGGGACAGGGAGTGGCTACACCTTC	CASSGTGSGYTF
TRBJ1-2	TRBV5-4	TRBD1	.	TGTGCCAGCAGCCAACGGACAGGGGGGGGCGGCTACACCTTC	CASSQRTGGGGYTF
TRBJ2-7	TRBV14	TRBD2	.	TGTGCCAGCAGCCTCGGACTAGCGGGAGTGGCCGAGCAGTACTTC	CASSLGLAGVAEQYF
TRBJ1-3	TRBV29-1	.	.	TGCAGCGTTGATACGGAGAACACCATATATTTT	CSVDTENTIYF
TRBJ1-6	TRBV9	TRBD1	.	TGTGCCAGCAGCGTAACACCTTACCGGGACAGGGATTCACCCCTCCACTTT	CASSVTPYRDRDSPLHF
TRBJ2-2	TRBV11-3	.	.	TGTGCCAGCAGCTCTAGACGAGGTACCGGGGAGCTGTTTTTT	CASSSRRGTGELFF
TRBJ2-7	TRBV29-1	TRBD2	few	TGCAGCGTTACTAGCGGGAAGGTGGGCGAGCAGTACTTC	CSVTSGKVGEQYF
TRBJ1-1	TRBV19	TRBD1	.	TGTGCCAGTAGTTCGGCAGGGGGATGGAACACTGAAGCTTTCTTT	CASSSAGGWNTEAFF
TRBJ2-7	TRBV18	.	.	TGTGCCAGCTCACCAAGAAGCGACGAGCAGTACTTC	CASSPRSDEQYF
TRBJ2-3	TRBV7-3	.	once	TGTGCCAGCAGCTTCCAGGGCACAGATACGCAGTATTTT	CASSFQGTDTQYF
TRBJ2-3	TRBV29-1	.	.	TGCAGCGTTGAGCCTAGCAGCAGCACAGATACGCAGTATTTT	CSVEPSSSTDTQYF
TRBJ2-5	TRBV19	.	.	TGTGCCAGTAGTGCTTCGCAGGGAAGGTCAGAGACCCAGTACTTC	CASSASQGRSETQYF
TRBJ2-7	TRBV7-3	.	.	TGTGCCAGCAGCCTCGGGTTGGTCCCCTCCTACGAGCAGTACTTC	CASSLGLVPSYEQYF
TRBJ2-7	TRBV3-1/TRBV3-2	.	.	TGTGCCAGCAGCCAACTGACAGGACAGAGTCGATACGAGCAGTACTTC	CASSQLTGQSRYEQYF
TRBJ2-5	TRBV7-9	TRBD1	once	TGTGCCAGCAGCAATTGGGACAGACAAGAGACCCAGTACTTC	CASSNWDRQETQYF
TRBJ1-6	TRBV13	TRBD1	.	TGTGCCAGCAGCCATTACGGACAGGTTGCGGCACCCCTCCACTTT	CASSHYGQVAAPLHF
TRBJ2-2	TRBV7-9	TRBD1	.	TGTGCCAGCAGCTTATGGGGGACAGGGCGGTCTAACACCGGGGAGCTGTTTTTT	CASSLWGTGRSNTGELFF